This T cell receptor (beta chain) stems from a study of cytomegalovirus exposure and HLA in healthy donors. General study findings and limits: The tendency of first-cohort TCR clusters to co-occur in the roughly 130 validation repertoires emerged from a later analysis.

J gave up 7 bases and V 6 bases, and 9 bases lay outside the gene matches. The CDR3 consists of 15 residues. Germline CDR1 reads SGHNT; CDR2 reads YENEEA. In the case of this clone: The antigen remains undetermined.

Profiled with immunoSEQ multiplex PCR; TCRdb holds only in-frame clones, not every one. The sample lists 50,000 to 80,000 clones, 85% to 95% occurring once. The material sequenced was PBMCs. This TCR came from a woman under 30 in good health and CMV-seropositive. The gene calls are TRBV11-3 and TRBJ2-1; TRBD1 aligns across 10 bases. This chain's CDR3 is CASSSGQGFGNEQFF. Written as DNA, the CDR3 is TGTGCCAGCAGTTCGGGACAGGGGTTCGGTAATGAGCAGTTCTTC.